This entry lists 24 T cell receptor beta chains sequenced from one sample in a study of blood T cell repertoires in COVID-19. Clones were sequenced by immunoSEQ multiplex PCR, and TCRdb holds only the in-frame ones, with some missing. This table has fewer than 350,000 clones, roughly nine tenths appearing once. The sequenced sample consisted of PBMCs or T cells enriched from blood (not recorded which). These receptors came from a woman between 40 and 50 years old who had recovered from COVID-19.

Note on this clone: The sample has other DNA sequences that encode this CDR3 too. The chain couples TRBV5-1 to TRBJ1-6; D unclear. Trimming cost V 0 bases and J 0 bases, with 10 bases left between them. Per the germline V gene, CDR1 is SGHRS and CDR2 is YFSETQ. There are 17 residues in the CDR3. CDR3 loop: CASSLETASSYNSPLHF. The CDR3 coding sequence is TGCGCCAGCAGCTTGGAGACGGCTAGCTCCTATAATTCACCCCTCCACTTT.

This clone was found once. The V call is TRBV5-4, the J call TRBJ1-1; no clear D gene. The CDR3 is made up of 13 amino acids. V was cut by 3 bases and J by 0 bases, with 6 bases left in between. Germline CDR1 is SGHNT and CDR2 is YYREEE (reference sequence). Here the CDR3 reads CASSSSVNTEAFF. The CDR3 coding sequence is TGTGCCAGCAGCTCCTCGGTGAACACTGAAGCTTTCTTT.

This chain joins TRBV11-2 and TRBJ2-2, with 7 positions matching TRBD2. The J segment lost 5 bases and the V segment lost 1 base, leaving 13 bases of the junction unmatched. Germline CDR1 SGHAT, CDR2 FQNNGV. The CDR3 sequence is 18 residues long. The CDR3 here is CASSLGRRTSLWTGELFF. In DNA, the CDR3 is TGTGCCAGCAGCTTAGGTCGACGGACTAGTCTATGGACCGGGGAGCTGTTTTTT.

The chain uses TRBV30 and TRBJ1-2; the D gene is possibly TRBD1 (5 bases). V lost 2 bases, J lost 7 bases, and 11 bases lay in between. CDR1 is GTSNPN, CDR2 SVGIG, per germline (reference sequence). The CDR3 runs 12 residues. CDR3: CAWSTKQVGYTF. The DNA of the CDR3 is TGTGCCTGGAGTACTAAACAGGTTGGCTACACCTTC.

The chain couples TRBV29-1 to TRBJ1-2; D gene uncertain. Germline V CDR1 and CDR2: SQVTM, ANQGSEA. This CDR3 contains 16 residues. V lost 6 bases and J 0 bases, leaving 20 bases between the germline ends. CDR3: CSVQRHGLEANYGYTF. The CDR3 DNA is TGCAGCGTCCAAAGACATGGTCTGGAAGCTAACTATGGCTACACCTTC.

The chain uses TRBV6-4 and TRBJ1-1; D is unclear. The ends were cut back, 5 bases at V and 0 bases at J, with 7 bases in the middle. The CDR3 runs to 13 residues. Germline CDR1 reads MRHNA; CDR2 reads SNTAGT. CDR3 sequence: CASSLYMNTEAFF. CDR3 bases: TGTGCCAGCAGTCTTTACATGAACACTGAAGCTTTCTTT.

CDR3 sequence reads: CASSKRRGAAYEQYF. In nucleotides, the CDR3 is TGTGCCAGCAGCAAACGACGGGGGGCGGCCTACGAGCAGTACTTC. The V gene is TRBV21-1, the J gene TRBJ2-7; TRBD2, the D gene given by the table, was not confirmed from the DNA. TRBV21-1 is a pseudogene segment. The CDR3 runs to 15 residues.

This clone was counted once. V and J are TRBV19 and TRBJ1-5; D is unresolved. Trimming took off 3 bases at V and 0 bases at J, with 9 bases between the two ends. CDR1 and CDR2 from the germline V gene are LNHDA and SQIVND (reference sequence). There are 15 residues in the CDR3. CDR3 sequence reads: CASSIGVYSNQPQHF. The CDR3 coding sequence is TGTGCCAGTAGTATTGGAGTTTATAGCAATCAGCCCCAGCATTTT.

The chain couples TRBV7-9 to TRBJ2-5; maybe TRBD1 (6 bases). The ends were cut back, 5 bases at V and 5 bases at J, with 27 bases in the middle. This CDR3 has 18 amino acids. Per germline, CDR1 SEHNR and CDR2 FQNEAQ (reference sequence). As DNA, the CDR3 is TGTGCCAGCAGCCACGCCGGGACAACGATTAGCCTCGTCGAGACCCAGTACTTC. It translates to CASSHAGTTISLVETQYF.

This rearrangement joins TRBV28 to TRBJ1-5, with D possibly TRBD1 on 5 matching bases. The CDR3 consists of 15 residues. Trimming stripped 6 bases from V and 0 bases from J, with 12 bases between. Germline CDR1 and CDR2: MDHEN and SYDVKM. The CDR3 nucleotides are TGTGCCAGCAGGATGGGGCAGTATAGCAATCAGCCCCAGCATTTT. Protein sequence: CASRMGQYSNQPQHF.

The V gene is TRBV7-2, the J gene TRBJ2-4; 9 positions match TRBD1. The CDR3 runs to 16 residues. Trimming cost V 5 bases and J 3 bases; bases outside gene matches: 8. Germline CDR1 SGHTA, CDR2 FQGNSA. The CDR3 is CASSPDRGKVKNIQYF. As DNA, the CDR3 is TGTGCCAGCAGCCCGGACAGGGGAAAAGTCAAAAACATTCAGTACTTC.

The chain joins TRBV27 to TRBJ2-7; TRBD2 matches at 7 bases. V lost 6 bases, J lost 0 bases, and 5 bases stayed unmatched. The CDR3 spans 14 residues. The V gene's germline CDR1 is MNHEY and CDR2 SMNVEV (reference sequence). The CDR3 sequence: CASRWQRDSYEQYF. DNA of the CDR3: TGTGCCAGCAGGTGGCAGCGGGACTCCTACGAGCAGTACTTC.

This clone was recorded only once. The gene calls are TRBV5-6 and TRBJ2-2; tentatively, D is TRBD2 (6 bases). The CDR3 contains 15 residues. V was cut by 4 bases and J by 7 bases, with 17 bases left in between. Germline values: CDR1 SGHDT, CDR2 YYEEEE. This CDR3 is CASSDTLAWDGELFF. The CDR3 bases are TGTGCCAGCAGCGATACCCTAGCGTGGGACGGGGAGCTGTTTTTT.

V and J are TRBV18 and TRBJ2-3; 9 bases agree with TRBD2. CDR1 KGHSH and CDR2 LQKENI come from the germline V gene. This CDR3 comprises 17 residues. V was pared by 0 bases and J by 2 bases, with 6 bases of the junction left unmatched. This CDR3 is CASSPPGASGTTDTQYF. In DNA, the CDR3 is TGTGCCAGCTCACCACCGGGTGCTAGCGGGACCACAGATACGCAGTATTTT.

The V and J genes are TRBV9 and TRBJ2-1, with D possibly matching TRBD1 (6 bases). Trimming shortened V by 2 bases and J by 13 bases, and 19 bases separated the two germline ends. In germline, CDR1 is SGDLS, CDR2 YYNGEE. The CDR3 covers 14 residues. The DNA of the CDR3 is TGTGCCAGCAGCGTGAGCGGTAGTAAGGGGGAACAGTTCTTC. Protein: CASSVSGSKGEQFF.

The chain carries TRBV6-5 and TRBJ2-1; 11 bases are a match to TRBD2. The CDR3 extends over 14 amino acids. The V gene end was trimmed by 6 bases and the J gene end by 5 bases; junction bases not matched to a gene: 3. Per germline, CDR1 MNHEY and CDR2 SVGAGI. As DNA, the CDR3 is TGTGCCAGCAGCGGACTAGCGGGCAACAATGAGCAGTTCTTC. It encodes CASSGLAGNNEQFF.

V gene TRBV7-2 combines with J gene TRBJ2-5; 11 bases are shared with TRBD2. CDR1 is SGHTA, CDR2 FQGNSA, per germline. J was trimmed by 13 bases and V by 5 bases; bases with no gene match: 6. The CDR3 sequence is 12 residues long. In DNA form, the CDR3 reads TGTGCCAGCAGCCAGACTAGCGGGACCGGGTACTTC. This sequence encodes CASSQTSGTGYF.

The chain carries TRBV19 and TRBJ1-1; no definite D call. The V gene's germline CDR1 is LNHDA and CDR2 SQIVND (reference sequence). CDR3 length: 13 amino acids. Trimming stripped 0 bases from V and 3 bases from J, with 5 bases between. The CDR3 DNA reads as TGTGCCAGTAGTATAGACAGGTACACTGAAGCTTTCTTT. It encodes CASSIDRYTEAFF.

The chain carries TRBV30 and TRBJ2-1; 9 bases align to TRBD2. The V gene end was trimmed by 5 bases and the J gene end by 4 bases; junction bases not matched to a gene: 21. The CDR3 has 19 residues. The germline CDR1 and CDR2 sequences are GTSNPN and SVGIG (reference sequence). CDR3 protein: CAWAPGQIAGVGLYNEQFF. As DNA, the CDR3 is TGTGCCTGGGCACCTGGACAGATAGCGGGAGTCGGGCTTTACAATGAGCAGTTCTTC.

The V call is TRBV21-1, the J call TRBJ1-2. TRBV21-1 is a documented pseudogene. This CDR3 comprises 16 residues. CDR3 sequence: CASSLTRVGTNYGYTF. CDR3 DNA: TGTGCCAGCAGCCTTACACGGGTCGGGACTAACTATGGCTACACCTTC.

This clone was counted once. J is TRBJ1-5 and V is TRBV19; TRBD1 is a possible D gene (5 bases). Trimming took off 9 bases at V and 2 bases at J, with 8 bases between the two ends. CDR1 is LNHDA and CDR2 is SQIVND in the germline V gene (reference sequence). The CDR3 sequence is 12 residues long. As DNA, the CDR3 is TGTGCCAGCAAAGGGGGCAATCAGCCCCAGCATTTT. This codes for CASKGGNQPQHF.

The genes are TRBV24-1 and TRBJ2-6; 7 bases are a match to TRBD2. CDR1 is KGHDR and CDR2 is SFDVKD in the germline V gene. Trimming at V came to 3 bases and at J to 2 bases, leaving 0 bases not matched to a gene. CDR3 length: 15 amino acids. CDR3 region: CATSDAGAGANVLTF. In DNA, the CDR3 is TGTGCCACCAGTGATGCGGGGGCTGGGGCCAACGTCCTGACTTTC.

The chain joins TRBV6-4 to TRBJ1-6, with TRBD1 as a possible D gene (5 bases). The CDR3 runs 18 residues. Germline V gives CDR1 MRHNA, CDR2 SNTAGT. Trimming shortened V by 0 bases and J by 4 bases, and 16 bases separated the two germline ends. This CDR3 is CASSDSKWGAGYNSPLHF. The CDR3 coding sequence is TGTGCCAGCAGTGACTCGAAATGGGGCGCCGGTTATAATTCACCCCTCCACTTT.

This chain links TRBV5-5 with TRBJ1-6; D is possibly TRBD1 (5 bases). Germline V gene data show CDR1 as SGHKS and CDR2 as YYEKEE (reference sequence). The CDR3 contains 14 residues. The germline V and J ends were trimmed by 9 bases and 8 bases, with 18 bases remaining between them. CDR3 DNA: TGTGCCACCTCGGTCAGGGAGGCGGATTCACCCCTCCACTTT. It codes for CATSVREADSPLHF.